The 22 T cell receptor beta chains below all came from one sample that was sequenced in a study of blood T cells in healthy people across ages. Through a sample-barcoded 5' primer and a J-beta primer mix, a second PCR was run for roughly 7 to 12 cycles. TCRdb ran MiXCR on the 5' RACE reads and lists one entry per CDR3 protein. The sample has about 930,000 distinct CDR3 sequences; about 28% are singletons. The same sample was also used in a study of T cells of mothers and their children.

Sequenced sample: blood. Receptor source: a woman in her thirties or forties in good health.

This clonotype has only a few counts. The chain combines TRBV28 with TRBJ2-7, with D possibly matching TRBD2 (5 bases). Germline V gene lookup returns CDR1 MDHEN and CDR2 SYDVKM. This CDR3 region has 15 residues. V was pared by 8 bases and J by 3 bases, with 20 bases between. This CDR3 is CASLLGNSPLYEQYF. The CDR3, as DNA: TGTGCCAGCCTACTCGGGAACTCTCCTCTCTACGAGCAGTACTTC.

The chain carries TRBV28 and TRBJ2-7; either TRBD1 or TRBD2 may supply D (5 bases each). Deletions cut 3 bases from V and 3 bases from J, with 24 bases between. The CDR3 consists of 18 residues. CDR1 and CDR2 (germline): MDHEN, SYDVKM. The CDR3 region has the DNA TGTGCCAGCAGTTTTGCTGGGACGTATGAGGACTTGCTCTACGAGCAGTACTTC. Translated, it gives CASSFAGTYEDLLYEQYF.

Only one count was recorded for this clonotype. A much larger clone differs by one base, so this may be a read error. The chain is built from TRBV10-3 and TRBJ1-4; 8 nucleotides agree with TRBD1. CDR1 ENHRY and CDR2 SYGVKD come from the germline V gene. The CDR3 has 15 residues. In nucleotides, the CDR3 is TGTGCCATCGGTGAGTTCGGACAGGGCGAGGAAAAACTGTTTTTT. It encodes CAIGEFGQGEEKLFF.

This clonotype has just a few counts. V is TRBV20-1 and J is TRBJ1-2; D might be TRBD1 (5 bases). Trimming took off 0 bases at V and 8 bases at J, with 19 bases between the two ends. This CDR3 contains 15 residues. CDR1 and CDR2 (germline): DFQATT, SNEGSKA (reference sequence). In DNA, the CDR3 is TGCAGTGCTAGAGATCCTGGGGGGTTGGGGAGGGGCTACACCTTC. Encoded protein: CSARDPGGLGRGYTF.

This clonotype has ten or more counts. This chain connects TRBV7-9 to TRBJ2-5, with D maybe TRBD2 (6 bases). Looked up from germline, CDR1 is SEHNR and CDR2 is FQNEAQ (reference sequence). The CDR3 length is 16 residues. Trimming shortened V by 0 bases and J by 0 bases, and 11 bases separated the two germline ends. CDR3 amino acids: CASSLAGLSYQETQYF. The CDR3 DNA reads as TGTGCCAGCAGCTTAGCGGGACTTTCGTACCAAGAGACCCAGTACTTC.

Ten or more counts support this clonotype. The V and J genes are TRBV10-3 and TRBJ2-7; 8 bases align to TRBD2. CDR3 size: 12 residues. Germline V lookup: CDR1 ENHRY, CDR2 SYGVKD. In DNA form, the CDR3 reads TGTGGAACCGGGGGGGGTGGGTACGAGCAGTACTTC. It codes for CGTGGGGYEQYF.

Here the CDR3 reads CASRLGTARVNYGYTF. CDR3 DNA: TGTGCCAGCAGACTCGGGACAGCCAGAGTTAACTATGGCTACACCTTC. The rearrangement links TRBV12-3 or TRBV12-4 to TRBJ1-2; 7 bases fit TRBD1. With 6 bases clipped from V and 1 base from J, the junction kept 11 bases outside the gene matches. The CDR3 loop spans 16 amino acids.

Ten or more counts support this clonotype. The chain links TRBV2 to TRBJ1-1; 7 nucleotides match TRBD1. There are 13 residues in the CDR3. From germline, CDR1 is SNHLY and CDR2 FYNNEI. Trimming took 4 bases from V and 3 from J; bases not matched to a gene: 2. Written as DNA, the CDR3 is TGTGCCAGCAGTGGACAGGGCTACACTGAAGCTTTCTTT. Its protein product is CASSGQGYTEAFF.

Ten or more counts support this clonotype. The V and J genes are TRBV19 and TRBJ2-7; possible D gene TRBD2, 5 bases. The germline V gene encodes CDR1 LNHDA and CDR2 SQIVND (reference sequence). V was trimmed by 2 bases and J by 0 bases, leaving 8 bases between them. The CDR3 length is 14 residues. The CDR3 reads CASSIYRDSYEQYF. In DNA form, the CDR3 reads TGTGCCAGTAGTATATACCGGGACTCCTACGAGCAGTACTTC. Based on the CDR3 plus reference TRBV19 and TRBJ2-7, the full variable domain is DGGITQSPKYLFRKEGQNVTLSCEQNLNHDAMYWYRQDPGQGLRLIYYSQIVNDFQKGDIAEGYSVSREKKESFPLTVTSAQKNPTAFYLCASSIYRDSYEQYFGPGTRLTVT.

This clonotype appeared many times. V is TRBV5-1 and J is TRBJ2-7; possibly TRBD2 for D (5 bases). Germline-derived CDR1 and CDR2 are SGHRS and YFSETQ. The CDR3 contains 15 residues. V gave up 4 bases and J gave up 3 bases, with 17 bases separating them. The DNA for the CDR3 is TGCGCCAGCAGCCCCGAGGGCCAGAATTTCTACGAGCAGTACTTC. Amino acids: CASSPEGQNFYEQYF.

This clonotype was observed once. The chain joins TRBV7-2 to TRBJ2-3; the match to TRBD2 covers 13 bases. The CDR3 runs 16 residues. Looked up from germline, CDR1 is SGHTA and CDR2 is FQGNSA. The trim removed 5 bases at V and 6 bases at J, leaving 8 bases unmatched. The CDR3 here is CASSRRTSGRPDTQYF. The DNA for the CDR3 is TGTGCCAGCAGCCGCAGGACTAGCGGGAGACCGGATACGCAGTATTTT.

This clonotype was seen at least ten times. The chain employs TRBV5-1 and TRBJ2-1; 7 nucleotides agree with TRBD2. CDR1 and CDR2 from the germline V gene are SGHRS and YFSETQ. Unmatched junction bases numbered 12, after V lost 0 bases and J lost 12 bases. The CDR3 has 15 residues. The CDR3 loop reads CASSLGVAGPQGQFF. Written as DNA, the CDR3 is TGCGCCAGCAGCTTGGGGGTAGCGGGTCCTCAGGGGCAGTTCTTC.

This clonotype was seen once. This clone may be a read error of a much larger clone one base away. The chain recombines TRBV15 with TRBJ2-4; tentative D call: TRBD1 (6 bases). The CDR3 length is 15 residues. Trimming cost V 3 bases and J 15 bases, with 24 bases left between them. Germline assignment: CDR1 LNHNV and CDR2 YYDKDF (reference sequence). This chain's CDR3 is CATSSQTGLLAERYF. The CDR3 DNA is TGTGCCACCAGCAGTCAGACAGGACTCCTAGCCGAGCGGTACTTC.

This rearrangement joins TRBV18 to TRBJ1-3; D uncertain. Germline values: CDR1 KGHSH, CDR2 LQKENI. Deletions cut 2 bases from V and 0 bases from J, with 2 bases between. The CDR3 has 13 amino acids. The CDR3 bases are TGTGCCAGCTCACCAGCCTCTGGAAACACCATATATTTT. Protein product: CASSPASGNTIYF.

This clonotype came up many times. The chain couples TRBV9 to TRBJ2-5; 8 nucleotides line up with TRBD1. In germline, CDR1 is SGDLS, CDR2 YYNGEE. With 3 bases clipped from V and 2 bases from J, the junction kept 3 bases outside the gene matches. The CDR3 has 14 residues. As DNA, the CDR3 is TGTGCCAGCAGCGGACAGGGGTGGCAAGAGACCCAGTACTTC. Translation: CASSGQGWQETQYF.

This clonotype has ten or more counts. The rearrangement links TRBV20-1 to TRBJ2-1; the match to TRBD1 covers 9 bases. The trim removed 2 bases at V and 2 bases at J, leaving 7 bases unmatched. CDR1 is DFQATT, CDR2 SNEGSKA, per germline (reference sequence). The CDR3 runs 16 residues. CDR3 coding DNA: TGCAGTGCTAGAAAGACAGGGGGTCGCACCTACAATGAGCAGTTCTTC. Protein product: CSARKTGGRTYNEQFF.

To note about this clonotype: The junction shows a germline mismatch at one end, possibly a read error. The gene calls are TRBV5-1 and TRBJ2-4; D gene unclear. The CDR3 loop spans 17 amino acids. Germline CDR1 SGHRS, CDR2 YFSETQ. The CDR3 DNA sequence: TGCGTCAGCAGCTCGGACCTCAAGAACCGAGCCAAAAACATTCAGTACTTC. Its translation: CVSSSDLKNRAKNIQYF.

The table lists this clonotype with a few counts. In DNA, the CDR3 is TGCAGTGCTGGCGTGGGGGTCCTCTACGAGCAGTACTTC. Its protein product is CSAGVGVLYEQYF. This chain links TRBV20-1 with TRBJ2-7; either TRBD1 or TRBD2 may fit D (5 bases each). Per germline, CDR1 DFQATT and CDR2 SNEGSKA (reference sequence). This CDR3 contains 13 residues. The V gene lost 5 bases and the J gene lost 3 bases, with 14 bases spanning the gap.

This clonotype was detected ten times or more. J is TRBJ2-7 and V is TRBV27, with D perhaps given as TRBD1 or TRBD2 (5 bases each). The germline CDR1 and CDR2 sequences are MNHEY and SMNVEV (reference sequence). This CDR3 is built from 13 residues. With 5 bases removed from V and 7 bases from J, the gap between germline ends came to 15 bases. The CDR3, as DNA: TGTGCCAGCAGTCCCACCGGGACGGGTGAGCAGTACTTC. Translation gives CASSPTGTGEQYF.

The V call is TRBV27, the J call TRBJ1-3, with 9 bases matching TRBD1. CDR3 length equals 15 residues. Germline lookup yields CDR1 MNHEY and CDR2 SMNVEV (reference sequence). J lost 2 bases, V lost 6 bases, and 5 bases had no gene match. The CDR3, as DNA: TGTGCCAGCAGGCAGGACAGGGGAGCTGGAAACACCATATATTTT. Amino acid sequence: CASRQDRGAGNTIYF.

As for this clonotype: One end of the junction fails to match germline, which may point to a read error. The chain links TRBV9 to TRBJ2-5, with 7 bases aligning to TRBD2. The CDR3 consists of 16 residues. Germline CDR1 and CDR2: SGDLS and YYNGEE. The CDR3 nucleotides are TGTGCCGGCAGCGTAGATCCGGGGGGTCCCCAAGAGACCCAGTACTTC. This translates into CAGSVDPGGPQETQYF. Full variable domain (outside the CDR3, taken from reference TRBV9 and TRBJ2-5): DSGVTQTPKHLITATGQRVTLRCSPRSGDLSVYWYQQSLDQGLQFLIQYYNGEERAKGNILERFSAQQFPDLHSELNLSSLELGDSALYFCAGSVDPGGPQETQYFGPGTRLLVL.

The rearrangement links TRBV11-2 to TRBJ2-5; tentatively, D is TRBD1 (6 bases). V was cut by 5 bases and J by 4 bases, with 29 bases left in between. CDR1 is SGHAT, CDR2 FQNNGV, per germline. This CDR3 is built from 19 residues. Here the CDR3 reads CASSGARNRVPPRRETQYF. CDR3 nucleotide sequence: TGTGCCAGCAGCGGGGCGAGAAACAGGGTTCCCCCGCGGCGAGAGACCCAGTACTTC.